This entry lists 17 T cell receptor beta chains sequenced from one sample in a study of regulatory T cells in long-lasting Graves disease. Arm-PCR with iRepertoire HTBI primers amplified the CDR3 regions for these TCR beta libraries. TCRdb passed the multiplex PCR reads through MiXCR, listing each CDR3 protein once. Of around 460,000 distinct CDR3 sequences detected, 22% appear once; the ten largest clones hold around 13%. Sample time point: persistent/refractory GD, antithyroid drugs over 5 years with positive TRAb. PBMCs provided the RNA from which the TCR library was made. This specimen consisted of peripheral blood mononuclear cells (PBMCs), obtained when the disease was refractory, from a patient treated with antithyroid drugs. Receptors were obtained from a female donor with Graves disease.

Notes on this clonotype: One base away lies a much larger clone, so this may be a sequencing read error. The chain joins TRBV6-1 to TRBJ2-7, with D perhaps TRBD1 or TRBD2 (7 bases each). The CDR3 is made up of 15 amino acids. V was pared by 7 bases and J by 7 bases, with 23 bases between. Germline-derived CDR1 and CDR2 are MNHNS and SASEGT. The CDR3 spells CASNKGASGTWEQYF. For the CDR3, the DNA is TGTGCCAGCAACAAGGGGGCTAGCGGTACTTGGGAGCAGTACTTC.

This chain links TRBV20-1 with TRBJ1-2, with a tentative D call TRBD1 (5 bases). V was shortened by 0 bases and J by 5 bases, with 16 bases between the two germline ends. Germline V lookup: CDR1 DFQATT, CDR2 SNEGSKA (reference sequence). This CDR3 is 15 amino acids long. CDR3 sequence (DNA): TGCAGTGCTAGAGATCAGCGGGGAAGGGGTTATGGCTACACCTTC. It translates to CSARDQRGRGYGYTF.

This clonotype was seen repeatedly, ten times or more. The CDR3 is CASSLAGQGRSRAFF. The CDR3 bases are TGTGCCAGCAGTTTAGCGGGACAGGGCCGTTCCAGAGCTTTCTTT. V usage is TRBV28 and J usage is TRBJ1-1; TRBD1 agrees at 9 bases. CDR1 is MDHEN and CDR2 is SYDVKM in the germline V gene. Losses at the gene ends were 2 bases for V and 10 bases for J; bases not matched to a gene: 11. This CDR3 is 15 amino acids long.

V usage is TRBV7-2 and J usage is TRBJ1-5; D gene ambiguous. The CDR3 spans 17 residues. Germline loops: CDR1 SGHTA, CDR2 FQGNSA. The V gene lost 2 bases and the J gene lost 0 bases, with 14 bases spanning the gap. DNA for the CDR3: TGTGCCAGCAGCTTAATCGCGTCAGCGTATAGCAATCAGCCCCAGCATTTT. This gives the protein CASSLIASAYSNQPQHF.

This clonotype was seen just once. The chain uses TRBV28 and TRBJ2-1; the D gene is possibly TRBD2 (7 bases). The CDR3 totals 14 residues. V lost 8 bases to trimming and J lost 3 bases, with 14 bases between them. The germline gives CDR1 MDHEN, CDR2 SYDVKM. The CDR3 DNA is TGTGCCAGCGGGGGGGGGGCAAACTACAATGAGCAGTTCTTC. This encodes CASGGGANYNEQFF.

This chain connects TRBV5-1 to TRBJ2-3, with D perhaps given as TRBD1 or TRBD2 (5 bases each). Trimming took off 7 bases at V and 1 base at J, with 13 bases between the two ends. Per the germline V gene, CDR1 is SGHRS and CDR2 is YFSETQ. The CDR3 loop spans 14 amino acids. The CDR3 here is CASGDPPGTDTQYF. The CDR3, as DNA: TGCGCCAGCGGGGACCCCCCGGGCACAGATACGCAGTATTTT.

This clonotype was observed many times. The J gene is TRBJ2-7, the V gene TRBV28; D is possibly TRBD2 (6 bases). CDR1 MDHEN and CDR2 SYDVKM come from the germline V gene. Deletions cut 5 bases from V and 4 bases from J, with 15 bases between. The CDR3 length is 14 residues. This CDR3 is CASSPPGSGYEQYF. The CDR3 DNA reads TGTGCCAGCAGTCCCCCCGGGAGTGGTTACGAGCAGTACTTC.

This clonotype was seen repeatedly, ten times or more. The chain joins TRBV28 to TRBJ2-2; unclear D gene. This CDR3 is 13 amino acids long. Germline lookup yields CDR1 MDHEN and CDR2 SYDVKM. V dropped 6 bases and J dropped 4 bases, with 9 bases sitting between them. The CDR3 spells CASSSGGTGELFF. The CDR3, as DNA: TGTGCCAGCAGCTCTGGTGGCACCGGGGAGCTGTTTTTT.

The V gene is TRBV5-1, the J gene TRBJ2-1; 9 bases are shared with TRBD1. Trimming took 4 bases from V and 5 from J; bases not matched to a gene: 10. CDR1 and CDR2 (germline): SGHRS, YFSETQ. CDR3 size: 16 residues. The CDR3 region has the DNA TGCGCCAGCAGCCCCGTCCGGGACAGGGTGAACAATGAGCAGTTCTTC. Amino acid sequence: CASSPVRDRVNNEQFF.

A note on this clonotype: A much larger clone lies a single base off, so this may be a read error. V is TRBV6-6 and J is TRBJ2-7; D remains ambiguous. V lost 0 bases and J 0 bases, leaving 18 bases between the germline ends. This CDR3 is 18 amino acids long. CDR1 is MNHNY and CDR2 is SVGAGI in the germline V gene (reference sequence). For the CDR3, the DNA is TGTGCCAGCAGTTACTCGATGCCCCAGCAGGCGAGCTCCTACGAGCAGTACTTC. Translated: CASSYSMPQQASSYEQYF.

The chain couples TRBV28 to TRBJ2-7; 12 bases are a match to TRBD2. CDR3 size: 15 residues. CDR1 is MDHEN, CDR2 SYDVKM, per germline. The V segment lost 2 bases and the J segment 8 bases; nucleotides outside the gene matches: 7. CDR3 in amino acids: CASSLRTSGIKKQYF. The CDR3 bases are TGTGCCAGCAGTTTACGGACTAGCGGGATAAAGAAGCAGTACTTC.

This clonotype was picked up many times. V gene TRBV7-2 combines with J gene TRBJ2-5, with TRBD2 identical over 15 bases. V lost 5 bases to trimming and J lost 9 bases; unmatched junction nucleotides: 7. The germline CDR1 and CDR2 sequences are SGHTA and FQGNSA. The CDR3 spans 15 residues. CDR3 residues: CASSRGTSGGRAQYF. The CDR3 bases are TGTGCCAGCAGCCGCGGGACTAGCGGGGGGAGGGCCCAGTACTTC.

CDR3 sequence (DNA): TGTGCCAGCAGCTTATTGTCCGGGGGCGAGACTGAAGCTTTCTTT. Translated, it gives CASSLLSGGETEAFF. The genes are TRBV7-9 and TRBJ1-1; a possible D gene is TRBD1 (6 bases). The CDR3 is 15 amino acids. Trimming pared 2 bases from V and 5 bases from J, leaving 15 bases between. The germline CDR1 and CDR2 sequences are SEHNR and FQNEAQ (reference sequence).

The CDR3 sequence is CASTTTDLITEAFF. The CDR3 DNA is TGTGCCAGTACCACGACAGACCTAATCACTGAAGCTTTCTTT. The V call is TRBV19, the J call TRBJ1-1, with D tentatively TRBD1 (5 bases). The germline V gene has CDR1 LNHDA and CDR2 SQIVND (reference sequence). The CDR3 sequence is 14 residues long. V was shortened by 7 bases and J by 4 bases, with 16 bases between the two germline ends.

This clonotype was observed many times. The chain is built from TRBV28 and TRBJ1-2, with TRBD1 matching 7 bases. The length of the CDR3 is 14 residues. J lost 4 bases, V lost 5 bases, and 7 bases had no gene match. Germline CDR1 is MDHEN and CDR2 is SYDVKM. CDR3: CASSPAGQRYGYTF. The CDR3 region has the DNA TGTGCCAGCAGTCCCGCGGGACAGCGCTATGGCTACACCTTC.

About this clonotype itself: Being one base from a much bigger clone, this may be a read error. In nucleotides, the CDR3 is TGTGCCAGCAGTTACAGGGCAGGGATCTACGAGCAGTACTTC. It translates to CASSYRAGIYEQYF. The J gene is TRBJ2-7, the V gene TRBV6-5; a possible D gene is TRBD1 (5 bases). From germline, CDR1 is MNHEY and CDR2 SVGAGI. The CDR3 is 14 amino acids. The germline V and J ends were trimmed by 2 bases and 3 bases, with 11 bases remaining between them.

Ten or more counts support this clonotype. This chain uses TRBV20-1 with TRBJ2-5; 7 bases map to TRBD2. Germline V gene lookup returns CDR1 DFQATT and CDR2 SNEGSKA (reference sequence). This CDR3 region has 17 residues. V shed 3 bases, J shed 5 bases, and the junction held 18 bases outside the gene matches. The CDR3 reads CSASRMGGRPVTETQYF. The CDR3 DNA reads TGCAGTGCTAGTAGGATGGGGGGGAGACCGGTGACGGAGACCCAGTACTTC.